Listed below are T cell receptor beta chains from one sample, sequenced in a study of shared clonotypes between healthy human individuals. Some clones are missing from TCRdb's copy, which holds only in-frame ones; the method was immunoSEQ multiplex PCR. The sample contains around 2.1 million clones, approximately 94% of which appear only once. Sequencing was carried out using naive CD8+ T cells from PBMCs. Source of these receptors: a man younger than 35 in good health. Some clones in this sample may be carry-over from other donors' samples. Each CDR3 is given with its conserved first and last residue. The order of the fields is V gene, J gene, CDR3 protein.

>TRBV25-1|TRBJ2-5
CASMTRREQETQYF
>TRBV7-2|TRBJ2-7
CASSRDSRWEQYF
>TRBV7-2|TRBJ2-7
CASSLSGYEQYF
>TRBV6-1|TRBJ2-7
CASSEVLGEQYF
>TRBV9|TRBJ1-5
CASSVGGRENQPQHF
>TRBV19|TRBJ1-2
CASSGGAYGYTF
>TRBV7-8|TRBJ2-1
CASSLASGRSSYNEQFF
>TRBV9|TRBJ2-1
CASSAPLSYNEQFF
>TRBV27|TRBJ2-1
CASSLSAGVSYNEQFF
>TRBV7-3|TRBJ2-1
CASSSREYPYNEQFF
>TRBV10-3|TRBJ2-1
CAITSSRGGYNEQFF
>TRBV4-2|TRBJ1-2
CASSQGGESANYGYTF
>TRBV28|TRBJ2-1
CASSPLAGVHEQFF
>TRBV29-1|TRBJ1-2
CSVPGGARGYTF
>TRBV6-1|TRBJ2-5
CASSESGRGETQYF
>TRBV9|TRBJ2-1
CASSAEKGGYNEQFF
>TRBV29-1|TRBJ2-1
CSVVGGVNNEQFF
>TRBV2|TRBJ2-7
CASSSPGQGFYEQYF
>TRBV5-1|TRBJ2-2
CASSALQGTGELFF
>TRBV4-1|TRBJ2-3
CASSQDRSSGTDTQYF
>TRBV9|TRBJ2-5
CASSVPGEETQYF
>TRBV7-9|TRBJ2-7
CASSSSPGTGEFFYEQYF
>TRBV4-1|TRBJ2-2
CASSQQGRGTGELFF
>TRBV19|TRBJ2-7
CASSISSGNYEQYF
>TRBV27|TRBJ1-1
CASSESANTEAFF
>TRBV10-3|TRBJ1-5
CAISDGSQPQHF
>TRBV19|TRBJ2-1
CASSTTAGDNEQFF
>TRBV4-3|TRBJ2-2
CASSQDPTGADTGELFF
>TRBV21-1|TRBJ2-2
CASSKSYRGLNTGELFF
>TRBV6-5|TRBJ1-5
CASSSRENQPQHF
>TRBV7-9|TRBJ2-1
CASSLGDYNEQFF
>TRBV6-6|TRBJ1-5
CASRPGRQGNQPQHF
>TRBV27|TRBJ2-1
CASSSESSYNEQFF
>TRBV4-3|TRBJ1-1
CASSPGLARGTEAFF
>TRBV5-1|TRBJ2-1
CASSGLAGKGEQFF
>TRBV11-2|TRBJ2-1
CASITRSGNEQFF
>TRBV28|TRBJ2-1
CASTYLGTSGSGYNEQFF
>TRBV6-1|TRBJ2-2
CASSVNSRGTNTGELFF
>TRBV7-9|TRBJ2-7
CASSLVDSSYEQYF
>TRBV28|TRBJ2-2
CASSSPGTGHTGELFF
>TRBV11-2|TRBJ2-1
CASTGGSYNEQFF
>TRBV28|TRBJ2-2
CASSSTRGVNTGELFF
>TRBV11-2|TRBJ2-1
CASSPTSGYNEQFF
>TRBV19|TRBJ1-2
CASSIPDRYYGYTF
>TRBV11-3|TRBJ2-2
CASSLGPRGVTGELFF
>TRBV30|TRBJ2-1
CAWDGLAGGNEQFF
>TRBV5-1|TRBJ2-7
CASSLAGQRSYEQYF
>TRBV6-6|TRBJ2-1
CASTTGTYNEQFF
>TRBV15|TRBJ2-7
CATRIGSGNYEQYF
>TRBV28|TRBJ1-1
CASSHGGGTEAFF
>TRBV9|TRBJ2-7
CASSREGQGAYEQYF